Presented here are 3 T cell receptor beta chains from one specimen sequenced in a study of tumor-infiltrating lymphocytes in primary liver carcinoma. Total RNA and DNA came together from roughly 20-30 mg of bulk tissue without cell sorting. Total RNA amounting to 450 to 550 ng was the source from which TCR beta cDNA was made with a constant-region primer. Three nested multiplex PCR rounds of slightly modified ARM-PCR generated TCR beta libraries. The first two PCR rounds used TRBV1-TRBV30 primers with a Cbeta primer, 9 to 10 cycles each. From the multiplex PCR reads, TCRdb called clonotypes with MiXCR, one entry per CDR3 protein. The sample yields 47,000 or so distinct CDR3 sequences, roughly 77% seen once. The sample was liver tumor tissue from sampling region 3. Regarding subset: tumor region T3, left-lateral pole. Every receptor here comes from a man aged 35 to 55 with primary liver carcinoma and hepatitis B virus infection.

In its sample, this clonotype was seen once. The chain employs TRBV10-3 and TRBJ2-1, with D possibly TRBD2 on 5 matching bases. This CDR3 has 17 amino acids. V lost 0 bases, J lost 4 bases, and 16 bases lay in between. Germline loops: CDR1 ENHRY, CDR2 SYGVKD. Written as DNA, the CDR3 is TGTGCCATCAGTGAGTCGATCGGTGAGGGAATGTACAATGAGCAGTTCTTC. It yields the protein CAISESIGEGMYNEQFF.

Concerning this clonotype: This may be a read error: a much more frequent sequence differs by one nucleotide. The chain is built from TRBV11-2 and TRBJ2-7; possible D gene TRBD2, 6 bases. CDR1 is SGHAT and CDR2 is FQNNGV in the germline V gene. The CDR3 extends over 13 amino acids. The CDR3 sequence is CANSLSELASQYF. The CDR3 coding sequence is TGTGCCAACAGCTTAAGTGAGCTAGCGTCGCAGTACTTC.

DNA for the CDR3: TGTGCCAGTTACTGGGGGAGGGGCTCCTACAATGAGCAGTTCTTC. Translated, it gives CASYWGRGSYNEQFF. This sequence joins TRBV6-2 or TRBV6-3 and TRBJ2-1, with 7 bases that match TRBD2. CDR3 length equals 15 residues. V gave up 9 bases and J gave up 0 bases; unmatched junction bases: 8. CDR1 and CDR2 (germline): MNHEY, SVGEGT.